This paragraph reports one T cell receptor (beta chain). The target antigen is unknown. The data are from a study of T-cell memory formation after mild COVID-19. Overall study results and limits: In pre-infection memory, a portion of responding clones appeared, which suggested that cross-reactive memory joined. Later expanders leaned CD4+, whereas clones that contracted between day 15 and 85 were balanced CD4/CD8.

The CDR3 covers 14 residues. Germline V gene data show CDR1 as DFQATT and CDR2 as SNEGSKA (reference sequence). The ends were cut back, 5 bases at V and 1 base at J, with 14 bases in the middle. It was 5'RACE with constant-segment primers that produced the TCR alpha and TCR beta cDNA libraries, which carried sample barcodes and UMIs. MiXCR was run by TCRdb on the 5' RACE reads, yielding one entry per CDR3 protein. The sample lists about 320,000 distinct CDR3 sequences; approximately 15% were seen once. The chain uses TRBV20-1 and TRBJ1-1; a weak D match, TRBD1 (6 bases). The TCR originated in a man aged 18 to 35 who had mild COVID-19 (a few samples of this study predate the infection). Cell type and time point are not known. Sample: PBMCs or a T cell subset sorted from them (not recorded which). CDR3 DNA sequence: TGCAGTGCTCAGCAGGGGCCGACGAACACTGAAGCTTTCTTT. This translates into CSAQQGPTNTEAFF.